This TCR beta chain was obtained from a study of T cell responses to AZD1222 COVID-19 vaccine. Whole-study findings and limits: Just a handful of AZD1222 recipients tested seropositive at baseline. Of spike-specific TCRs, nearly half reportedly target regions left unmutated in variants.

This CDR3 has 12 amino acids. With 6 bases removed from V and 5 bases from J, the gap between germline ends came to 10 bases. Germline V gene lookup returns CDR1 LNHDA and CDR2 SQIVND (reference sequence). Measured with immunoSEQ multiplex PCR; TCRdb has only the in-frame clones, and not every one. The table lists roughly 40,000 clones, around three quarters of them singletons. This clone turned up a few times. Its antigen is undetermined. The V call is TRBV19, the J call TRBJ1-2; D unclear. The sample was peripheral blood, taken on day 0 of AZD1222 vaccination. This TCR derives from an adult in good health. This chain's CDR3 is CASRTNGYGYTF. The CDR3 coding sequence is TGTGCCAGTAGAACTAACGGGTATGGCTACACCTTC.